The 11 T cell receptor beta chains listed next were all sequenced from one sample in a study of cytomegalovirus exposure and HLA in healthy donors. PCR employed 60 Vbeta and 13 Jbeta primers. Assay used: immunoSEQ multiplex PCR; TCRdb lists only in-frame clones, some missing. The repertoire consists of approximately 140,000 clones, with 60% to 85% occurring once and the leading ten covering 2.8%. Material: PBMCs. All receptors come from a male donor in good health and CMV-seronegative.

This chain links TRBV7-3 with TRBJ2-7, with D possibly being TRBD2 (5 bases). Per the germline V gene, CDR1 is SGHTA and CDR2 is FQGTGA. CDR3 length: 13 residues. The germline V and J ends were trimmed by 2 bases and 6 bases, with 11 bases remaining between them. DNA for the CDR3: TGTGCCAGCAGCTTATCATATGGAGGCGAGCAGTACTTC. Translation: CASSLSYGGEQYF.

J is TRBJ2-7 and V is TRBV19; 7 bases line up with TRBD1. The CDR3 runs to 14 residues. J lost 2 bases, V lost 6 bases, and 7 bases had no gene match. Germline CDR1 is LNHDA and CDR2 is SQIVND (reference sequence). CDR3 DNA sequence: TGTGCCAGTAGGACGACAGGGAAGGCCTACGAGCAGTACTTC. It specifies CASRTTGKAYEQYF.

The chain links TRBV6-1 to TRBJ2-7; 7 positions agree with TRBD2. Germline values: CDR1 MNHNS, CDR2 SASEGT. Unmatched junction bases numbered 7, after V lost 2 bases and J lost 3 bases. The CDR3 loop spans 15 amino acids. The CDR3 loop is CASSESGTTIYEQYF. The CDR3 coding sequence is TGTGCCAGCAGTGAATCTGGGACTACCATCTACGAGCAGTACTTC.

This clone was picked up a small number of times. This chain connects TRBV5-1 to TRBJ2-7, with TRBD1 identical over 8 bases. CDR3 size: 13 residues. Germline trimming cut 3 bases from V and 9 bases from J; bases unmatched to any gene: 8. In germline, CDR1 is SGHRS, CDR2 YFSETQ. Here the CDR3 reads CASSYAGQDAQYF. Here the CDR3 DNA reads TGCGCCAGCAGCTATGCGGGACAGGACGCGCAGTACTTC.

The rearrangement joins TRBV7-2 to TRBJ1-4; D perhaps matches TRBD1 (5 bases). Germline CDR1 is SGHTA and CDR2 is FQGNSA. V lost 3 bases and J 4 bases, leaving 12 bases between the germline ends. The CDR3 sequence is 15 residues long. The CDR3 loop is CASSFSGGNNEKLFF. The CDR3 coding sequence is TGTGCCAGCAGCTTTTCCGGGGGGAATAATGAAAAACTGTTTTTT.

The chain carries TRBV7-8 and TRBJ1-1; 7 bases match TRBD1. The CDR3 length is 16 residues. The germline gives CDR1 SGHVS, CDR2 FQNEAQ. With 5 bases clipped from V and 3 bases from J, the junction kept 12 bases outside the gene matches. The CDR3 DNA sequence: TGTGCCAGCAGCCGGCCGGGACAGAAAATTGACACTGAAGCTTTCTTT. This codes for CASSRPGQKIDTEAFF.

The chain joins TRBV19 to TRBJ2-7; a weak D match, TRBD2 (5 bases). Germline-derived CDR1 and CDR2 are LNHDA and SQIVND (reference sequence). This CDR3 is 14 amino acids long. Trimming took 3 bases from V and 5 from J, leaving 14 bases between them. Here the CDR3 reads CASSIGLAGHEQYF. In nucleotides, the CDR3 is TGTGCCAGTAGTATTGGGCTAGCTGGGCACGAGCAGTACTTC.

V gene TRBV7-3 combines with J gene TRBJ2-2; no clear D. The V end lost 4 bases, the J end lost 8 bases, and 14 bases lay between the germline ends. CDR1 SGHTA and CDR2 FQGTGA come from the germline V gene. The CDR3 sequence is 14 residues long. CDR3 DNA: TGTGCCAGCAGCTCCGATCATTTCGGTGGGGAGCTGTTTTTT. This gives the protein CASSSDHFGGELFF.

For the CDR3, the DNA is TGTGCCAGCAGTGAAGCACACAGGGGAAGAACCGGTATTCGCGAGCAGTACTTC. Translated, it gives CASSEAHRGRTGIREQYF. The chain has TRBV6-1 and TRBJ2-7; 7 bases are shared with TRBD1. Germline CDR1 and CDR2: MNHNS and SASEGT. With 0 bases clipped from V and 6 bases from J, the junction kept 17 bases outside the gene matches. CDR3 length: 18 amino acids.

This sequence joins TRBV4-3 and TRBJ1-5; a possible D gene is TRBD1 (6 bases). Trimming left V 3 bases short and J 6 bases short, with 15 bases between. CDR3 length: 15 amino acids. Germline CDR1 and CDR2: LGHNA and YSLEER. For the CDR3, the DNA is TGCGCCAGCAGCCAGACGCGGGGGCAAGCTCAGCCCCAGCATTTT. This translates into CASSQTRGQAQPQHF.

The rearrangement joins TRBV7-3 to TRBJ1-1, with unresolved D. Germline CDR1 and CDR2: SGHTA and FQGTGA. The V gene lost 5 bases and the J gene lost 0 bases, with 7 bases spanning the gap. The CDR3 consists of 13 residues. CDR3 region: CASSESVNTEAFF. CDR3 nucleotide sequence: TGTGCCAGCAGCGAGTCGGTGAACACTGAAGCTTTCTTT.